This passage covers 27 T cell receptor beta chains from one sample sequenced in a study of blood T cells in healthy people across ages. Combining a sample-barcoded 5' primer with a J-beta primer mix, a second PCR ran for roughly 6 to 12 cycles. TCRdb independently ran MiXCR on the 5' RACE reads; one entry per CDR3 protein. The data show hundreds of thousands of distinct CDR3 sequences, 25% to 30% seen once. The sample was blood. All receptors come from an elderly woman in good health.

In its sample, this clonotype was seen many times. This sequence joins TRBV7-6 and TRBJ2-1; TRBD2 matches at 12 bases. With V trimmed by 1 base and J by 0 bases, 1 base remained unmatched. The CDR3 loop spans 17 amino acids. CDR1 is SGHVS and CDR2 is FNYEAQ in the germline V gene. CDR3: CASSLVLAGGSYNEQFF. The CDR3 DNA sequence: TGTGCCAGCAGCTTAGTACTAGCGGGGGGCTCCTACAATGAGCAGTTCTTC.

The J gene is TRBJ1-4, the V gene TRBV6-1, with D unclear. The CDR3 length is 14 residues. The germline CDR1 and CDR2 sequences are MNHNS and SASEGT. Between the trimmed V and J ends, which lost 4 bases and 3 bases, there was a span of 9 bases. The DNA for the CDR3 is TGTGCCAGCAGTGTGGGTGCCTCTAATGAAAAACTGTTTTTT. This codes for CASSVGASNEKLFF.

This clonotype was found a few times. The chain joins TRBV10-3 to TRBJ2-3, with a weak D call TRBD1 (6 bases). The CDR3 is 14 residues long. Trimming stripped 0 bases from V and 6 bases from J, with 10 bases between. Germline values: CDR1 ENHRY, CDR2 SYGVKD. CDR3 sequence reads: CAISESIRGDTQYF. CDR3 nucleotides: TGTGCCATCAGTGAGTCGATAAGGGGGGATACGCAGTATTTT.

This clonotype was seen at least ten times. The J gene is TRBJ2-1, the V gene TRBV6-4, with 10 positions matching TRBD2. The germline V gene has CDR1 MRHNA and CDR2 SNTAGT. This CDR3 region has 17 residues. J gave up 4 bases and V 6 bases, and 12 bases lay outside the gene matches. The CDR3 sequence is CASSWPVAGGPYNEQFF. Here the CDR3 DNA reads TGTGCCAGCAGCTGGCCCGTAGCGGGGGGCCCTTACAATGAGCAGTTCTTC.

This clonotype was detected ten times or more. The chain joins TRBV20-1 to TRBJ2-3, with no clear D. V was clipped by 4 bases and J by 1 base, with 6 bases between them. The CDR3 extends over 12 amino acids. The V gene's germline CDR1 is DFQATT and CDR2 SNEGSKA (reference sequence). The CDR3 is CSAKLGTDTQYF. The CDR3, as DNA: TGCAGTGCTAAACTGGGCACAGATACGCAGTATTTT.

This clonotype was observed at least ten times. The chain recombines TRBV12-3 or TRBV12-4 with TRBJ1-6; the match to TRBD1 covers 7 bases. The CDR3 is 18 residues long. J was trimmed by 0 bases and V by 3 bases; bases with no gene match: 8. CDR3 coding DNA: TGTGCCAGCAGTTTCCGGACAGGATCAAGCTCCTATAATTCACCCCTCCACTTT. This gives the protein CASSFRTGSSSYNSPLHF.

In this sample, this clonotype turned up a few times. The chain has TRBV20-1 and TRBJ1-5, with unresolved D. Germline values: CDR1 DFQATT, CDR2 SNEGSKA (reference sequence). The CDR3 totals 12 residues. V was pared by 6 bases and J by 0 bases, with 6 bases between. CDR3 sequence reads: CSAGSSNQPQHF. The CDR3 nucleotides read TGCAGTGCCGGTAGTAGCAATCAGCCCCAGCATTTT.

This clonotype has at least ten counts. V usage is TRBV3-1 and J usage is TRBJ1-2; D is uncertain. CDR3 length equals 13 residues. The V gene's germline CDR1 is LGHDT and CDR2 YNNKEL (reference sequence). Trimming took 0 bases from V and 6 from J, leaving 8 bases between them. CDR3 bases: TGTGCCAGCAGCCAAGAAGGTCTGAATGGCTACACCTTC. Its protein product is CASSQEGLNGYTF. Combining the CDR3 with reference TRBV3-1 and TRBJ1-2 gives the whole variable domain DTAVSQTPKYLVTQMGNDKSIKCEQNLGHDTMYWYKQDSKKFLKIMFSYNNKELIINETVPNRFSPKSPDKAHLNLHINSLELGDSAVYFCASSQEGLNGYTFGSGTRLTVV.

V is TRBV4-1 and J is TRBJ1-3; 7 bases map to TRBD1. This CDR3 is built from 17 residues. After removal of 1 base from V and 0 bases from J, the junction contained 6 bases not matched to a gene. Germline V gene data show CDR1 as MGHRA and CDR2 as YSYEKL. The CDR3 DNA reads TGCGCCAGCAGCCAAGGGGACAGAGGTTTCTCTGGAAACACCATATATTTT. Amino acid sequence: CASSQGDRGFSGNTIYF.

At least ten counts were recorded for this clonotype. This chain uses TRBV9 with TRBJ2-3; TRBD2 might be the D (6 bases). This CDR3 is built from 15 residues. Germline CDR1 reads SGDLS; CDR2 reads YYNGEE. Trimming cost V 2 bases and J 1 base, with 11 bases left between them. The CDR3 region has the DNA TGTGCCAGCAGCGTTCTTGGCGGGGGCACAGATACGCAGTATTTT. Its translation is CASSVLGGGTDTQYF.

Note on this clonotype: This may be a read error: a much more frequent sequence differs by one nucleotide. The chain is built from TRBV20-1 and TRBJ2-5, with 8 positions matching TRBD2. V lost 0 bases to trimming and J lost 4 bases; unmatched junction nucleotides: 7. The CDR3 extends over 15 amino acids. Germline V gene sequence: CDR1 DFQATT, CDR2 SNEGSKA (reference sequence). For the CDR3, the DNA is TGCAGTGCTAGAGAACGAGCGGGACTAGGAGAGACCCAGTACTTC. Translation gives CSARERAGLGETQYF.

This clonotype was observed a handful of times. The chain links TRBV24-1 to TRBJ2-1; a possible D gene is TRBD1 (5 bases). Looked up from germline, CDR1 is KGHDR and CDR2 is SFDVKD. V lost 6 bases and J lost 9, with 14 bases in between. The CDR3 spans 13 residues. CDR3 DNA sequence: TGTGCCACCAGTCGGCAGGGCGTAGGTGAGCAGTTCTTC. Protein: CATSRQGVGEQFF.

This clonotype was found many times. The rearrangement uses TRBV5-6 and TRBJ2-3, with unresolved D. Trimming removed 2 bases at V and 3 bases at J, with 13 bases between. From germline, CDR1 is SGHDT and CDR2 YYEEEE. The CDR3 loop spans 15 amino acids. CDR3 DNA: TGTGCCAGCAGCTTCGAAAGGTTAGGGACAGATACGCAGTATTTT. Protein product: CASSFERLGTDTQYF.

This clonotype turned up a few times. Since a much larger clone is just one base distant, this may be a read error. This rearrangement joins TRBV20-1 to TRBJ2-1; 9 positions agree with TRBD1. This CDR3 has 14 residues. Germline trimming cut 3 bases from V and 6 bases from J; bases unmatched to any gene: 6. Germline loops: CDR1 DFQATT, CDR2 SNEGSKA (reference sequence). CDR3 amino acids: CSARLGQGVNEQFF. The DNA of the CDR3 is TGCAGTGCTAGGTTGGGACAGGGAGTCAATGAGCAGTTCTTC.

V gene TRBV20-1 combines with J gene TRBJ1-1, with unresolved D. Germline CDR1 DFQATT, CDR2 SNEGSKA (reference sequence). Trimming stripped 3 bases from V and 5 bases from J, with 10 bases between. There are 12 residues in the CDR3. CDR3 DNA sequence: TGCAGTGCTAGGGAGCAGACGACTGAAGCTTTCTTT. Translated, it gives CSAREQTTEAFF.

This clonotype has a handful of counts. A much larger clone lies a single base off, so this may be a read error. The chain carries TRBV6-5 and TRBJ2-5; D gene unclear. The germline V gene has CDR1 MNHEY and CDR2 SVGAGI. With 5 bases removed from V and 13 bases from J, the gap between germline ends came to 14 bases. The length of the CDR3 is 11 residues. CDR3 loop: CASSVAAQGYF. CDR3 nucleotides: TGTGCCAGCAGTGTGGCGGCACAAGGGTACTTC.

J is TRBJ2-3 and V is TRBV12-3 or TRBV12-4; TRBD2 matches at 10 bases. The CDR3 contains 19 residues. V shed 1 base and J 1 base; nucleotides not matched to a gene: 11. CDR3 DNA: TGTGCCAGCAGTTTAGGGACAGCTCTAGCGGGAGCTGGCACAGATACGCAGTATTTT. Amino acids: CASSLGTALAGAGTDTQYF.

J is TRBJ1-6 and V is TRBV28, with D perhaps TRBD1 (6 bases). The germline gives CDR1 MDHEN, CDR2 SYDVKM. The CDR3 extends over 14 amino acids. CDR3 nucleotides: TGTGGGTGTCGGGGGGGACAAAATAATTCACCCCTCCACTTT. Protein product: CGCRGGQNNSPLHF. The full variable domain, with the rest looked up from reference TRBV28 and TRBJ1-6, is DVKVTQSSRYLVKRTGEKVFLECVQDMDHENMFWYRQDPGLGLRLIYFSYDVKMKEKGDIPEGYSVSREKKERFSLILESASTNQTSMYLCGCRGGQNNSPLHFGNGTRLTVT.

Many counts were recorded for this clonotype. The rearrangement uses TRBV7-2 and TRBJ2-7; 16 nucleotides match TRBD2. CDR1 and CDR2 (germline): SGHTA, FQGNSA. V lost 5 bases, J lost 6 bases, and 4 bases stayed unmatched. The CDR3 contains 15 residues. The CDR3 sequence: CASSKGLAGGLEQYF. The CDR3 DNA sequence: TGTGCCAGCAGCAAGGGACTAGCGGGGGGGCTCGAGCAGTACTTC.

This clonotype was counted only a few times. V is TRBV20-1 and J is TRBJ1-2, with TRBD1 matching over 9 bases. Germline CDR1 reads DFQATT; CDR2 reads SNEGSKA (reference sequence). The CDR3 is 15 amino acids. V was clipped by 3 bases and J by 5 bases; unmatched bases: 10. Here the CDR3 DNA reads TGCAGTGCTAGTAATCGGGGGGGGACAGGGTATGGCTACACCTTC. Protein sequence: CSASNRGGTGYGYTF.

Only a few counts were recorded for this clonotype. DNA of the CDR3: TGTGCCAGCAGCCCTCCCCGAACAGGGATCCTTTACGAGCAGTACTTC. Its translation: CASSPPRTGILYEQYF. The rearrangement uses TRBV7-2 and TRBJ2-7, with D tentatively TRBD1 (6 bases). V lost 5 bases and J 4 bases, leaving 21 bases between the germline ends. The CDR3 is 16 amino acids. CDR1 SGHTA and CDR2 FQGNSA come from the germline V gene.

In this sample, this clonotype turned up once. V and J are TRBV19 and TRBJ2-5; perhaps TRBD2 as D (5 bases). Germline V lookup: CDR1 LNHDA, CDR2 SQIVND (reference sequence). The CDR3 totals 14 residues. Trimming removed 6 bases from V and 0 bases from J, with 11 bases in between. The CDR3 protein is CASRFPGNQETQYF. The CDR3 DNA reads TGTGCCAGTAGGTTCCCCGGGAACCAAGAGACCCAGTACTTC.

This clonotype has only one observation. V gene TRBV6-2 or TRBV6-3 combines with J gene TRBJ1-5; D gene uncertain. Germline V lookup: CDR1 MNHEY, CDR2 SVGEGT. The CDR3 contains 11 residues. Trimming took 8 bases from V and 5 from J, leaving 7 bases between them. The CDR3 sequence is CASASYQPQHF. The CDR3 region has the DNA TGTGCCAGCGCTTCGTATCAGCCCCAGCATTTT.

CDR3 amino acids: CASSQQGGRLGSGANVLTF. For the CDR3, the DNA is TGTGCCAGCAGCCAGCAGGGGGGGAGACTTGGATCTGGGGCCAACGTCCTGACTTTC. The chain uses TRBV5-4 and TRBJ2-6; D may match TRBD1 or TRBD2 (7 bases each). The CDR3 is made up of 19 amino acids. Trimming left V 4 bases short and J 1 base short, with 21 bases between. The germline CDR1 and CDR2 sequences are SGHNT and YYREEE (reference sequence). The full variable domain, completed using reference TRBV5-4 and TRBJ2-6, is ETGVTQSPTHLIKTRGQQVTLRCSSQSGHNTVSWYQQALGQGPQFIFQYYREEENGRGNFPPRFSGLQFPNYSSELNVNALELDDSALYLCASSQQGGRLGSGANVLTFGAGSRLTVL.

The gene calls are TRBV5-1 and TRBJ1-3; 8 bases line up with TRBD1. Germline V gene sequence: CDR1 SGHRS, CDR2 YFSETQ. CDR3 length equals 16 residues. V lost 4 bases to trimming and J lost 2 bases; unmatched junction nucleotides: 8. CDR3 nucleotide sequence: TGCGCCAGCAGCCCTTGGACAGGGTACACTGGAAACACCATATATTTT. Its protein is CASSPWTGYTGNTIYF.

DNA of the CDR3: TGTGCCAGCAGCTTGATGATGACAGGGACTGAAGCTTTCTTT. This codes for CASSLMMTGTEAFF. This rearrangement joins TRBV7-6 to TRBJ1-1; 7 nucleotides agree with TRBD1. The J segment lost 5 bases and the V segment lost 3 bases, leaving 6 bases of the junction unmatched. CDR1 is SGHVS and CDR2 is FNYEAQ in the germline V gene. The CDR3 covers 14 residues. Complete variable domain (other parts from reference TRBV7-6 and TRBJ1-1): GAGVSQSPRYKVTKRGQDVALRCDPISGHVSLYWYRQALGQGPEFLTYFNYEAQQDKSGLPNDRFSAERPEGSISTLTIQRTEQRDSAMYRCASSLMMTGTEAFFGQGTRLTVV.

This clonotype was observed a handful of times. This may be a read error: a much more frequent sequence differs by one nucleotide. This chain uses TRBV29-1 with TRBJ2-7, with D unresolved. CDR1 and CDR2 from the germline V gene are SQVTM and ANQGSEA. The CDR3 consists of 15 residues. The V end lost 3 bases, the J end lost 7 bases, and 22 bases lay between the germline ends. The CDR3 spells CSVESRKKAYNEQYF. The CDR3 DNA reads TGCAGCGTTGAGAGTAGAAAAAAAGCCTACAATGAGCAGTACTTC.